The 24 T cell receptor beta chains below come from one sample, sequenced in a study of T cells in localized non-small cell lung cancer. The assay was immunoSEQ multiplex PCR, and TCRdb's table has in-frame clones only and misses some. The table includes 65,000 to 90,000 clones, less than 85% detected once. This specimen consisted of PBMCs, obtained before any cancer treatment. These receptors all stem from a man aged 40-75 years with stage II squamous cell lung carcinoma.

V usage is TRBV5-4 and J usage is TRBJ1-4; D is ambiguous. This CDR3 region has 14 residues. CDR1 is SGHNT and CDR2 is YYREEE in the germline V gene (reference sequence). The ends were cut back, 4 bases at V and 4 bases at J, with 11 bases in the middle. In DNA, the CDR3 is TGTGCCAGCAGCCCCGGACGTATTAATGAAAAACTGTTTTTT. Translation gives CASSPGRINEKLFF.

This chain joins TRBV28 and TRBJ1-5; 7 nucleotides agree with TRBD1. This CDR3 spans 13 amino acids. From germline, CDR1 is MDHEN and CDR2 SYDVKM. V shed 7 bases and J 2 bases; nucleotides not matched to a gene: 2. The CDR3 nucleotides are TGTGCCAGCACCGGGACAGGCAATCAGCCCCAGCATTTT. It codes for CASTGTGNQPQHF.

The CDR3 sequence: CASMSGQGNEKLFF. Written as DNA, the CDR3 is TGTGCCAGCATGTCGGGACAGGGGAATGAAAAACTGTTTTTT. This chain uses TRBV2 with TRBJ1-4; TRBD1 matches 10 bases. The V gene end was trimmed by 7 bases and the J gene end by 5 bases; junction bases not matched to a gene: 4. The germline gives CDR1 SNHLY, CDR2 FYNNEI. The CDR3 loop spans 14 amino acids.

The rearrangement joins TRBV6-5 to TRBJ2-7; TRBD1 agrees at 8 bases. The CDR3 runs 15 residues. Germline assignment: CDR1 MNHEY and CDR2 SVGAGI. The V and J ends lost 2 bases and 5 bases, in that order; junction bases with no gene match: 8. CDR3 DNA sequence: TGTGCCAGCAGTTACGGCAGGGGGCTGTTTAACGAGCAGTACTTC. Translated, it gives CASSYGRGLFNEQYF.

The rearrangement uses TRBV7-3 and TRBJ2-1; D might be TRBD2 (5 bases). Germline V CDR1 and CDR2: SGHTA, FQGTGA. V was trimmed by 5 bases and J by 5 bases, leaving 10 bases between them. The CDR3 has 13 amino acids. CDR3 nucleotides: TGTGCCAGCAGCCCAACTAGAGACAATGAGCAGTTCTTC. This translates into CASSPTRDNEQFF.

This sequence joins TRBV19 and TRBJ1-5; D unresolved. The V and J ends lost 5 bases and 3 bases respectively, with 8 bases between them. CDR3 length: 13 residues. The V gene's germline CDR1 is LNHDA and CDR2 SQIVND (reference sequence). The DNA of the CDR3 is TGTGCCAGTAGTGTCGGGCTCAATCAGCCCCAGCATTTT. The encoded protein is CASSVGLNQPQHF.

As DNA, the CDR3 is TGTGCCACCAGCAGAGAGCTTGCGGGAGATAACACCGGGGAGCTGTTTTTT. The encoded protein is CATSRELAGDNTGELFF. The J gene is TRBJ2-2, the V gene TRBV15; 7 nucleotides align to TRBD2. Unmatched junction bases numbered 6, after V lost 0 bases and J lost 2 bases. The V gene's germline CDR1 is LNHNV and CDR2 YYDKDF (reference sequence). CDR3 size: 17 residues. Using reference TRBV15 and TRBJ2-2 for the parts outside the CDR3, the full variable domain is DAMVIQNPRYQVTQFGKPVTLSCSQTLNHNVMYWYQQKSSQAPKLLFHYYDKDFNNEADTPDNFQSRRPNTSFCFLDIRSPGLGDTAMYLCATSRELAGDNTGELFFGEGSRLTVL.

V is TRBV27 and J is TRBJ1-6, with D possibly being TRBD1 (5 bases). CDR1 is MNHEY, CDR2 SMNVEV, per germline (reference sequence). Trimming took off 6 bases at V and 5 bases at J, with 17 bases between the two ends. This CDR3 contains 16 residues. The CDR3 DNA sequence: TGTGCCAGCAGCCGGACGACAGTGAGGGATAATTCACCCCTCCACTTT. It codes for CASSRTTVRDNSPLHF.

The chain links TRBV19 to TRBJ1-5; D perhaps matches TRBD1 (5 bases). Per germline, CDR1 LNHDA and CDR2 SQIVND (reference sequence). The CDR3 loop spans 16 amino acids. Trimming took off 7 bases at V and 2 bases at J, with 18 bases between the two ends. This CDR3 is CASNLRRVIGNQPQHF. The CDR3 DNA is TGTGCCAGTAATCTCCGCAGGGTCATCGGCAATCAGCCCCAGCATTTT.

The J gene is TRBJ2-6, the V gene TRBV29-1; the D is unclear. The CDR3 has 16 amino acids. Trimming shortened V by 5 bases and J by 0 bases, and 14 bases separated the two germline ends. Per germline, CDR1 SQVTM and CDR2 ANQGSEA. CDR3: CSVFRPSYSGANVLTF. The CDR3 coding sequence is TGCAGCGTTTTCAGGCCCTCGTACTCTGGGGCCAACGTCCTGACTTTC.

The table lists this clone with a few counts. The rearrangement joins TRBV28 to TRBJ2-3; D might be TRBD2 (7 bases). The CDR3 is made up of 15 amino acids. V lost 4 bases to trimming and J lost 7 bases, with 18 bases between them. CDR1 and CDR2 (germline): MDHEN, SYDVKM. CDR3 nucleotides: TGTGCCAGCAGTTCCCTCCGGACAGCGGGGAATACGCAGTATTTT. Its protein product is CASSSLRTAGNTQYF.

The genes are TRBV2 and TRBJ1-6, with D possibly being TRBD1 (5 bases). V was cut by 2 bases and J by 6 bases, with 23 bases left in between. CDR3 size: 19 residues. Per germline, CDR1 SNHLY and CDR2 FYNNEI. The DNA for the CDR3 is TGTGCCAGCAGTGAATTGCCGGCAGGGTCGCTGCTGAGTAATTCACCCCTCCACTTT. As protein: CASSELPAGSLLSNSPLHF.

This clone came up once. The CDR3: CASSFSGTRPGGSYNEQFF. The CDR3 nucleotides read TGTGCCAGCAGCTTTAGCGGGACCCGACCTGGAGGATCCTACAATGAGCAGTTCTTC. V is TRBV7-9 and J is TRBJ2-1; 8 bases agree with TRBD2. CDR1 SEHNR and CDR2 FQNEAQ come from the germline V gene (reference sequence). The CDR3 has 19 residues. J was trimmed by 1 base and V by 3 bases; bases with no gene match: 14.

The count of this clone is one. The chain links TRBV28 to TRBJ1-3; maybe TRBD1 (6 bases). V lost 3 bases and J lost 0, with 12 bases in between. CDR3 size: 16 residues. Germline CDR1 reads MDHEN; CDR2 reads SYDVKM. The CDR3 DNA reads TGTGCCAGCAGTTTGGGGGGGGCGAGCTCTGGAAACACCATATATTTT. This codes for CASSLGGASSGNTIYF.

Remarks on this clone: This sample also contains other DNA sequences that code for the same CDR3. This chain connects TRBV28 to TRBJ1-5, with unresolved D. CDR3 size: 11 residues. Germline V gene sequence: CDR1 MDHEN, CDR2 SYDVKM. V was trimmed by 8 bases and J by 7 bases, leaving 9 bases between them. CDR3 sequence reads: CASSLGQPQHF. In DNA, the CDR3 is TGTGCCAGCTCCTTAGGCCAGCCCCAGCATTTT.

This chain connects TRBV7-2 to TRBJ1-5; 8 bases agree with TRBD1. The V gene end was trimmed by 4 bases and the J gene end by 6 bases; junction bases not matched to a gene: 11. The CDR3 is 16 amino acids. Germline V lookup: CDR1 SGHTA, CDR2 FQGNSA. The CDR3 spells CASSSQTGALAQPQHF. The CDR3 nucleotides read TGTGCCAGCAGCTCACAGACAGGGGCATTAGCTCAGCCCCAGCATTTT.

V is TRBV19 and J is TRBJ2-7; D gene ambiguous. V lost 4 bases and J 2 bases, leaving 12 bases between the germline ends. This CDR3 is built from 14 residues. The V gene's germline CDR1 is LNHDA and CDR2 SQIVND (reference sequence). CDR3 in amino acids: CASSTLGGPYEQYF. CDR3 DNA sequence: TGTGCCAGTAGTACCCTCGGCGGACCCTACGAGCAGTACTTC.

In the case of this clone: Relative to the germline gene, one junction end is altered; a read error may explain this. The DNA for the CDR3 is TGTGTCAGCAAGCCCCAAAGGGGCCCGAGCCAGGTGTTTTTT. Its protein is CVSKPQRGPSQVFF. The rearrangement joins TRBV28 to TRBJ1-4; possible D gene TRBD1, 5 bases. Germline values: CDR1 MDHEN, CDR2 SYDVKM. The CDR3 covers 14 residues.

This clone was recorded once. The chain carries TRBV28 and TRBJ2-5, with D unresolved. Per germline, CDR1 MDHEN and CDR2 SYDVKM. V gave up 3 bases and J gave up 4 bases, with 18 bases separating them. CDR3 size: 16 residues. The CDR3 region is CASSLGPTTNGETQYF. The CDR3, as DNA: TGTGCCAGCAGTTTGGGTCCCACAACTAATGGAGAGACCCAGTACTTC.

The gene calls are TRBV29-1 and TRBJ1-1, with a weak D call TRBD1 (6 bases). The CDR3 is 13 amino acids. Germline values: CDR1 SQVTM, CDR2 ANQGSEA. V lost 4 bases and J 0 bases, leaving 9 bases between the germline ends. CDR3 in DNA: TGCAGCGTTGTTACAGGGATGAACACTGAAGCTTTCTTT. Its protein product is CSVVTGMNTEAFF. Using reference TRBV29-1 and TRBJ1-1 for the parts outside the CDR3, the full variable domain is SAVISQKPSRDICQRGTSLTIQCQVDSQVTMMFWYRQQPGQSLTLIATANQGSEATYESGFVIDKFPISRPNLTFSTLTVSNMSPEDSSIYLCSVVTGMNTEAFFGQGTRLTVV.

This clone was seen only a few times. The chain has TRBV9 and TRBJ2-5, with TRBD1 matching over 8 bases. V gave up 0 bases and J gave up 4 bases; unmatched junction bases: 2. CDR1 SGDLS and CDR2 YYNGEE come from the germline V gene. The CDR3 sequence is 14 residues long. The CDR3 DNA follows: TGTGCCAGCAGCGTAGGGACAGGGACAGAGACCCAGTACTTC. Amino acids: CASSVGTGTETQYF.

CDR3 sequence reads: CASNQGADTQYF. In nucleotides, the CDR3 is TGTGCCAGTAATCAGGGCGCAGATACGCAGTATTTT. The V call is TRBV19, the J call TRBJ2-3; tentative D call: TRBD1 (5 bases). Germline CDR1 and CDR2: LNHDA and SQIVND (reference sequence). The CDR3 runs to 12 residues. V was cut by 7 bases and J by 4 bases, with 9 bases left in between.

The gene calls are TRBV21-1 and TRBJ2-4; TRBD2 was called by the table and not checked on the DNA. TRBV21-1 corresponds to a pseudogene. The CDR3 extends over 11 amino acids. Written as DNA, the CDR3 is TGTGCCAGCAGCAAACGGACTATTCAGTACTTC. It specifies CASSKRTIQYF.

Comment on this clone: This CDR3 is also generated by other DNA sequences in the sample. The chain links TRBV7-9 to TRBJ1-6, with 7 positions matching TRBD1. Trimming cost V 1 base and J 3 bases; bases outside gene matches: 3. CDR3 size: 16 residues. Per the germline V gene, CDR1 is SEHNR and CDR2 is FQNEAQ (reference sequence). The CDR3 spells CASSLGQGFYNSPLHF. The CDR3 DNA reads as TGTGCCAGCAGCTTAGGACAGGGCTTCTATAATTCACCCCTCCACTTT.